The rows below give T cell receptor beta chains drawn from one sample of a study of shared clonotypes between healthy human individuals. Sequenced by immunoSEQ multiplex PCR; TCRdb stores in-frame clones only, minus some. The sample consists of 450,000 to 500,000 clones, around 79% of them appearing once. What was sequenced was PBMCs. All receptors come from a woman aged 40 to 49 in good health. Some clones in this sample may be carry-over from other donors' samples. Both conserved end residues are part of each CDR3. D genes are given only for firm matches. Size is stated for part of the rows, as once, few or many counts, or as a class when the clone is expanded.

D gene,V gene,J gene,clone size,CDR3 DNA,CDR3 protein
NA,TRBV10-3,TRBJ2-5,few,TGTGCCATCCGGCAGGGGGAGACCCAGTACTTC,CAIRQGETQYF
NA,TRBV5-1,TRBJ1-4,NA,TGCGCCAGCAGCTTGGTTCGGGCGACAGGTAACAATGAAAAACTGTTTTTT,CASSLVRATGNNEKLFF
NA,TRBV28,TRBJ2-3,NA,TGTGCCAGCAGTTTCCGCAGGGTCACAGATACGCAGTATTTT,CASSFRRVTDTQYF
NA,TRBV6-5,TRBJ2-3,NA,TGTGCCAGCAGAGGGACGGGAGTAACGGCAGATACGCAGTATTTT,CASRGTGVTADTQYF
NA,TRBV2,TRBJ1-1,NA,TGTGCCTACGCCTGGAGGGCTAACACTGAAGCTTTCTTT,CAYAWRANTEAFF
NA,TRBV14,TRBJ1-3,NA,TGTGCCAGCAGCCACGACAGGTCTGGAAACACCATATATTTT,CASSHDRSGNTIYF
TRBD1,TRBV29-1,TRBJ2-1,NA,TGCAGCGTTGAAGATAGGGACAGGGGTTTGAATGAGCAGTTCTTC,CSVEDRDRGLNEQFF
NA,TRBV7-2,TRBJ1-5,NA,TGTGCCAGCAGCCAGACGGCCCGTTATAGCAATCAGCCCCAGCATTTT,CASSQTARYSNQPQHF
TRBD1,TRBV7-2,TRBJ1-1,NA,TGTGCCAGCAGCCCCTCGGCCTTTTTACAGGGGGCTACTGAAGCTTTCTTT,CASSPSAFLQGATEAFF
NA,TRBV6-7,TRBJ1-1,NA,TGTGCCAGCAGTTTTTCAGCGAACACTGAAGCTTTCTTT,CASSFSANTEAFF
TRBD1,TRBV19,TRBJ1-1,NA,TGTGCCAGTAGTTTACCAGGGGGCAACACTGAAGCTTTCTTT,CASSLPGGNTEAFF
NA,TRBV7-9,TRBJ1-2,NA,TGTGCCAGCAGCTTAGCTGAGGGTCAGGGAGGCTACACCTTC,CASSLAEGQGGYTF
NA,TRBV4-3,TRBJ2-1,NA,TGCGCCAGCAGCCAAGAAGGACCCAGCAATGAGCAGTTCTTC,CASSQEGPSNEQFF
NA,TRBV21-1,TRBJ2-7,NA,TGTGCCAGCAGCCGGGGACTAGCGGGAGGCAGGTACGAGCAGTACTTC,CASSRGLAGGRYEQYF
NA,TRBV28,TRBJ2-7,NA,TGTGCCAGCAGTCTACTTCAGGAGTTCTACGAGCAGTACTTC,CASSLLQEFYEQYF
NA,TRBV27,TRBJ1-2,NA,TGTGCCAGCAGTTTAAACAGGGAGAGCGGCTACACCTTC,CASSLNRESGYTF
NA,TRBV7-8,TRBJ1-1,NA,TGTGCCAGCAGCTTAATGAACACTGAAGCTTTCTTT,CASSLMNTEAFF
NA,TRBV7-7,TRBJ2-2,NA,TGTGCCAGCAGCTTCTCGGCGAACACCGGGGAGCTGTTTTTT,CASSFSANTGELFF
TRBD1,TRBV5-8,TRBJ2-7,once,TGTGCCAGCAGCTGGGCCGGGACAGGGGTCGAGCAGTACTTC,CASSWAGTGVEQYF
NA,TRBV19,TRBJ2-3,NA,TGTGCCAGTAGTATAGATCAGGAGGGGGATACGCAGTATTTT,CASSIDQEGDTQYF
TRBD2,TRBV29-1,TRBJ2-4,NA,TGCAGCGTTCGCCCGAGCGGGAGTTACATTCAGTACTTC,CSVRPSGSYIQYF
TRBD2,TRBV7-2,TRBJ2-3,NA,TGTGCCAGCGGAGTAGCGGGAGTCGATACGCAGTATTTT,CASGVAGVDTQYF
NA,TRBV9,TRBJ2-3,NA,TGTGCCAGCAGCGCCCGTCGAATGACAGATACGCAGTATTTT,CASSARRMTDTQYF
NA,TRBV19,TRBJ1-2,NA,TGTGCCAGTAGTATAGAATGGGGACTTCGAGGGACTGGCTACACCTTC,CASSIEWGLRGTGYTF
NA,TRBV18,TRBJ1-2,NA,TGTGCCAGCTCACCGGTTACACGGGACGGCTACACCTTC,CASSPVTRDGYTF
NA,TRBV6-6,TRBJ2-5,once,TGTGCCAGCAGTCCGGAGTGGGGGGGGCTGGAGACCCAGTACTTC,CASSPEWGGLETQYF
NA,TRBV14,TRBJ2-7,NA,TGTGCCAGCAGCCAAGACGGAACAGCCCGCTCCTACGAGCAGTACTTC,CASSQDGTARSYEQYF
NA,TRBV27,TRBJ2-3,NA,TGTGCCAGCAGCCATTACAATTTCAGGGTTAGCACAGATACGCAGTATTTT,CASSHYNFRVSTDTQYF
NA,TRBV18,TRBJ1-1,NA,TGTGCCAGCTCACTAAACCTCGGGGAAGCTTTCTTT,CASSLNLGEAFF
TRBD2,TRBV2,TRBJ2-7,many,TGTGCCAGCAGTGACCCCGGGAGGTGGGACTCCTACGAGCAGTACTTC,CASSDPGRWDSYEQYF
NA,TRBV7-8,TRBJ2-2,NA,TGTGCCAGCAGGGGCCTCACGAACACCGGGGAGCTGTTTTTT,CASRGLTNTGELFF
NA,TRBV10-3,TRBJ2-3,NA,TGTGCCATCAAAAGGACAGCTTCCCTGGGGGATTATAGCACAGATACGCAGTATTTT,CAIKRTASLGDYSTDTQYF
TRBD2,TRBV4-2,TRBJ2-7,NA,TGTGCCAGCAGCCAATGGCCTAAGGGCAGGGAGGGCGAGCAGTACTTC,CASSQWPKGREGEQYF
TRBD2,TRBV29-1,TRBJ2-5,NA,TGCAGCGTTGGGGGGACTAGCGGGAGTATTTGGAGAGAGACCCAGTACTTC,CSVGGTSGSIWRETQYF
TRBD1,TRBV7-6,TRBJ2-1,NA,TGTGCCAGCAGCCAGGCCGGGACAGGGAGAAGGAATGAGCAGTTCTTC,CASSQAGTGRRNEQFF
TRBD2,TRBV7-8,TRBJ2-1,NA,TGTGCCAGCAGCTTAGCCCAAGGGGGAGCGGGAGGGAATAATGAGCAGTTCTTC,CASSLAQGGAGGNNEQFF
NA,TRBV5-4,TRBJ2-2,NA,TGTGCCAGCAGCCCGGGACTGGCCAACACCGGGGAGCTGTTTTTT,CASSPGLANTGELFF
NA,TRBV4-1,TRBJ2-7,once,TGCGCCAGCAGCTCTCAGGTAGCGGCATACAACGAGCAGTACTTC,CASSSQVAAYNEQYF
TRBD2,TRBV4-3,TRBJ2-1,NA,TGCGCCAGCAGCCAAGATTGGAGCGGGAGTTGGGATGAGCAGTTCTTC,CASSQDWSGSWDEQFF
TRBD2,TRBV7-8,TRBJ2-1,NA,TGTGCCAGCAGCTACCTAGCTAGCGGGAGAGACCGCAATGAGCAGTTCTTC,CASSYLASGRDRNEQFF
NA,TRBV28,TRBJ1-4,NA,TGTGCCAGCAGTTTGTTGAACCCAGGGGAAAAACTGTTTTTT,CASSLLNPGEKLFF
NA,TRBV30,TRBJ2-2,once,TGTGCCTGGACGATGGGAACTCACACCGGGGAGCTGTTTTTT,CAWTMGTHTGELFF
TRBD2,TRBV7-3,TRBJ2-2,once,TGTGCCAGCAGCCCCGTTTTGGGCGGGAGGTCAGCCGGGGAGCTGTTTTTT,CASSPVLGGRSAGELFF
NA,TRBV5-1,TRBJ1-1,NA,TGCGCCAGCAGCTTGTTCGGCAGCACTGAAGCTTTCTTT,CASSLFGSTEAFF
TRBD1,TRBV11-2,TRBJ2-3,NA,TGTGCCAGCAGCTTAGATTTCCCAGGGACAGGGTATTTTGATACGCAGTATTTT,CASSLDFPGTGYFDTQYF
TRBD2,TRBV19,TRBJ2-5,NA,TGTGCCAGTCGGACTAGCGGGTTCCAAGAGACCCAGTACTTC,CASRTSGFQETQYF
TRBD1,TRBV28,TRBJ1-5,NA,TGTGCCAGCAGAGACAGGGATCAGCCCCAGCATTTT,CASRDRDQPQHF
TRBD2,TRBV7-9,TRBJ2-7,NA,TGTGCCAGCAGCCGGTCTAGCGGGAGGTCCTACGAGCAGTACTTC,CASSRSSGRSYEQYF
NA,TRBV4-3,TRBJ2-7,NA,TGCGCCAGCAGCCAAGGAGGGGGAAACAGGGCCGACGAGCAGTACTTC,CASSQGGGNRADEQYF
NA,TRBV5-1,TRBJ2-2,once,TGCGCCAGCAGCCCGGGGACCACCGGGGAGCTGTTTTTT,CASSPGTTGELFF
TRBD1,TRBV30,TRBJ2-7,NA,TGTGCCTGGACCAGACAGGGGGCGGGGGAGCAGTACTTC,CAWTRQGAGEQYF